This passage covers 3 T cell receptor beta chains from one sample sequenced in a study of cytomegalovirus exposure and HLA in healthy donors. Measured with immunoSEQ multiplex PCR; TCRdb has only the in-frame clones, and not every one. The sample gives more than 100,000 clones, around nine tenths of which show up once; 6% to 7% is in the top ten. The sequenced sample consisted of PBMCs. These receptors were collected from a woman younger than 30 in good health and CMV-seropositive.

The chain links TRBV14 to TRBJ1-1, with D perhaps matching TRBD1 (5 bases). The CDR3 sequence is 17 residues long. Germline assignment: CDR1 SGHDN and CDR2 FVKESK. V shed 1 base and J shed 5 bases, with 20 bases lying between them. CDR3 coding DNA: TGTGCCAGCAGCCAAGGGATTTTTGCGATATCAGGGACTGAAGCTTTCTTT. It specifies CASSQGIFAISGTEAFF.

This chain connects TRBV11-2 to TRBJ2-7, with 7 bases matching TRBD1. The ends lost 3 bases at V and 3 bases at J; junction bases unmatched: 2. Looked up from germline, CDR1 is SGHAT and CDR2 is FQNNGV. This CDR3 spans 13 amino acids. CDR3 residues: CASSLGQYYEQYF. In DNA, the CDR3 is TGTGCCAGCAGCTTGGGACAGTACTACGAGCAGTACTTC.

The V gene is TRBV15, the J gene TRBJ2-7; D might be TRBD1 (7 bases). The CDR3 loop spans 15 amino acids. Looked up from germline, CDR1 is LNHNV and CDR2 is YYDKDF (reference sequence). V dropped 0 bases and J dropped 3 bases, with 12 bases sitting between them. This chain's CDR3 is CATSRDRGVIYEQYF. The CDR3 nucleotides read TGTGCCACCAGCAGAGACAGGGGGGTTATCTACGAGCAGTACTTC.